This T cell receptor (beta chain) was documented in a study of shared clonotypes between healthy human individuals. Notes on the study in general: The study sampled only blood, and tissue repertoires likely differ.

The study drew its donors from healthy HIV-negative adults without recent acute infections or vaccinations. Assay used: immunoSEQ multiplex PCR; TCRdb lists only in-frame clones, some missing. The sample records about 1.5 million clones, about 98% being singletons. Remarks on this clone: What it recognizes is unknown.

This CDR3 is built from 14 residues. V gave up 5 bases and J gave up 4 bases; unmatched junction bases: 4. Germline CDR1 is MNHEY and CDR2 is SMNVEV (reference sequence). The sequenced sample consisted of naive CD4+ T cells sorted from blood. Subset meaning: CD45RA+ positively selected. The genes are TRBV27 and TRBJ2-3, with TRBD2 matching over 9 bases. The source of this sequence is a man aged 25-45 years in good health. The CDR3 protein is CASSPRTSADTQYF. The CDR3 DNA reads as TGTGCCAGCAGTCCCCGGACTAGCGCAGATACGCAGTATTTT.